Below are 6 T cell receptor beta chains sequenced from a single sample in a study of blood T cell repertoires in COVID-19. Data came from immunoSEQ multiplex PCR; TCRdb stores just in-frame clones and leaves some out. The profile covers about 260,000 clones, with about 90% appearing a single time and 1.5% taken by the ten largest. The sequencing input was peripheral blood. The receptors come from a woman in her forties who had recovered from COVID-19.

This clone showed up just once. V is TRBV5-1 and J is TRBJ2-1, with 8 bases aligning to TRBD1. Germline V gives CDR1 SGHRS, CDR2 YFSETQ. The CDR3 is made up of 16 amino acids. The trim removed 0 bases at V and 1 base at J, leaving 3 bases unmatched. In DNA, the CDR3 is TGCGCCAGCAGCTTGGCGGGGACAGGATCCTACAATGAGCAGTTCTTC. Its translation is CASSLAGTGSYNEQFF.

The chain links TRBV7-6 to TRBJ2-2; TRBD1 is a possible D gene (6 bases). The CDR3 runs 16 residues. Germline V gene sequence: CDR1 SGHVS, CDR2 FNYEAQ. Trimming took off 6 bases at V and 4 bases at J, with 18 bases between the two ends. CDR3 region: CASSPLTGRVTGELFF. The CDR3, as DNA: TGTGCCAGCAGTCCTCTTACAGGGCGTGTCACCGGGGAGCTGTTTTTT.

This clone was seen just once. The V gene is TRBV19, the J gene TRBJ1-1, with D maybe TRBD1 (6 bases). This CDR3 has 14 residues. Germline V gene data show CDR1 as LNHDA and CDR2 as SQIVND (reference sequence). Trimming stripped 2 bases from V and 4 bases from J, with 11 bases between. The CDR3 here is CASSISGGITEAFF. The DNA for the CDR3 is TGTGCCAGTAGTATATCGGGGGGCATCACTGAAGCTTTCTTT.

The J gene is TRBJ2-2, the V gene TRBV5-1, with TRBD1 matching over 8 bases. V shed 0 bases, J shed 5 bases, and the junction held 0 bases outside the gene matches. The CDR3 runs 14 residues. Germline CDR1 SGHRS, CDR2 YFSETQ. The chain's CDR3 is CASSLGQGTGELFF. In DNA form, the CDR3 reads TGCGCCAGCAGCTTGGGACAGGGGACCGGGGAGCTGTTTTTT.

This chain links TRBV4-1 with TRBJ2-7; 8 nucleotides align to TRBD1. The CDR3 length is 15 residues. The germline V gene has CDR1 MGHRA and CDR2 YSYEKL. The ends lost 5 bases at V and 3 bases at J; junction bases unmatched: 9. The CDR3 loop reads CASSYGVDRVYEQYF. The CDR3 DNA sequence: TGCGCCAGCAGCTACGGGGTGGACAGGGTCTACGAGCAGTACTTC.

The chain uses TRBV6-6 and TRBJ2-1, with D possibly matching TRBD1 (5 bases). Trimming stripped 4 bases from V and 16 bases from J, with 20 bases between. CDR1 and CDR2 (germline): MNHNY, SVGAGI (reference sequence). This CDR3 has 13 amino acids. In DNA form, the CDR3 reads TGTGCCAGCAGTTCCTTGAAGGGGCGCAGGTCATTCTTC. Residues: CASSSLKGRRSFF.